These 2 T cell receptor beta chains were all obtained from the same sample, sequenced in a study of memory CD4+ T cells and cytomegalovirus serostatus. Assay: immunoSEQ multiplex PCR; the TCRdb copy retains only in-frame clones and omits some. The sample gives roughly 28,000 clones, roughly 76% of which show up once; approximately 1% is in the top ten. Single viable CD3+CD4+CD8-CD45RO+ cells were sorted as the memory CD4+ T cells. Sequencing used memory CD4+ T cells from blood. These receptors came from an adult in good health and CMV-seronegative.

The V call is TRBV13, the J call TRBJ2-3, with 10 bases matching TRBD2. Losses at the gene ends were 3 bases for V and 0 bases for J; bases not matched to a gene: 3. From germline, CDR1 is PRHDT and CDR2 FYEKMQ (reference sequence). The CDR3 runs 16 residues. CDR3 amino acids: CASSFGTSESTDTQYF. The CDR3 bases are TGTGCCAGCAGCTTTGGGACTAGCGAAAGCACAGATACGCAGTATTTT.

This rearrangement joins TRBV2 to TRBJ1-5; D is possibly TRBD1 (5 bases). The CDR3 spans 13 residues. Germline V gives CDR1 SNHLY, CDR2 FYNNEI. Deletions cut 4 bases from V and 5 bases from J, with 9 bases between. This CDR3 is CASSGGEDQPQHF. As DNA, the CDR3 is TGTGCCAGCAGTGGGGGGGAAGATCAGCCCCAGCATTTT.